The 27 T cell receptor beta chains below come from one sample, sequenced in a study of CD8 T cells in ankylosing spondylitis. Study outcomes and limitations: Blood of patients with ankylosing spondylitis appeared to be characterized by a TCR beta motif of several highly homologous variants.

These TCRs' antigens remain unknown. TCRdb passed the 5' RACE reads through MiXCR, listing each CDR3 protein once. Counted here are roughly 670,000 distinct CDR3 sequences, around 17% occurring once; the ten biggest clones make up about 19%. Input material: blood, either unsorted or a sorted T cell fraction (not recorded which). Receptor source: a male donor with ankylosing spondylitis.

This clonotype was seen more than once but under ten times. This chain connects TRBV9 to TRBJ2-5; D may be TRBD1 (6 bases). The V end lost 1 base, the J end lost 7 bases, and 14 bases lay between the germline ends. From germline, CDR1 is SGDLS and CDR2 YYNGEE. This CDR3 comprises 14 residues. CDR3 protein: CASSVRGQQSTQYF. The CDR3 DNA is TGTGCCAGCAGCGTAAGAGGACAGCAATCGACCCAGTACTTC.

V is TRBV6-5 and J is TRBJ2-7, with TRBD1 matching over 7 bases. The CDR3 covers 15 residues. Germline assignment: CDR1 MNHEY and CDR2 SVGAGI. V dropped 5 bases and J dropped 3; count of bases not matched to a gene: 10. CDR3: CASSNTGTVNYEQYF. The CDR3 DNA reads TGTGCCAGCAGTAACACCGGGACAGTCAACTACGAGCAGTACTTC.

The chain couples TRBV6-1 to TRBJ1-2, with D perhaps TRBD1 (5 bases). CDR1 and CDR2 from the germline V gene are MNHNS and SASEGT. With 2 bases removed from V and 8 bases from J, the gap between germline ends came to 15 bases. This CDR3 is 14 amino acids long. The CDR3 DNA reads TGTGCCAGCAGTGAATCGGTCAGGGTGGGGGGCTACACCTTC. It yields the protein CASSESVRVGGYTF.

The chain is built from TRBV20-1 and TRBJ2-1, with D perhaps matching TRBD1 (7 bases). There are 14 residues in the CDR3. In germline, CDR1 is DFQATT, CDR2 SNEGSKA (reference sequence). V lost 5 bases, J lost 3 bases, and 14 bases lay in between. The CDR3 loop reads CSAEDRRVYNEQFF. The DNA of the CDR3 is TGCAGTGCTGAGGACAGGAGGGTCTACAATGAGCAGTTCTTC.

The chain carries TRBV12-3 or TRBV12-4 and TRBJ1-2, with 9 bases that match TRBD1. CDR3 length equals 14 residues. The V segment lost 3 bases and the J segment 7 bases; nucleotides outside the gene matches: 6. CDR3 DNA: TGTGCCAGCAGTTTCACAGGGGGCGCGGGTGGCTACACCTTC. Translating gives CASSFTGGAGGYTF.

The table lists this clonotype with many counts. The chain is built from TRBV12-3 or TRBV12-4 and TRBJ2-3; 12 nucleotides align to TRBD2. The V segment lost 5 bases and the J segment 2 bases; nucleotides outside the gene matches: 5. This CDR3 contains 16 residues. CDR3 DNA: TGTGCCAGCAGTCCCCGGACTAGCGGGAACACAGATACGCAGTATTTT. Protein sequence: CASSPRTSGNTDTQYF.

This clonotype has a handful of counts. This chain joins TRBV5-1 and TRBJ1-2; no clear D gene. CDR1 is SGHRS and CDR2 is YFSETQ in the germline V gene. Trimming left V 0 bases short and J 6 bases short, with 9 bases between. The CDR3 spans 13 residues. DNA of the CDR3: TGCGCCAGCAGCTTGGACATAGGCGATGGCTACACCTTC. Its protein product is CASSLDIGDGYTF.

This chain uses TRBV7-8 with TRBJ2-7; TRBD2 might be the D (5 bases). The germline V gene has CDR1 SGHVS and CDR2 FQNEAQ. The CDR3 covers 14 residues. V lost 1 base, J lost 3 bases, and 10 bases lay in between. The CDR3 sequence is CASSLGEGFYEQYF. The CDR3 bases are TGTGCCAGCAGCTTAGGCGAGGGATTCTACGAGCAGTACTTC.

This clonotype was seen only a few times. In nucleotides, the CDR3 is TGTGCCTGGAGTACGGATAAGCTGGCGCCCCTCCACTTT. Its translation: CAWSTDKLAPLHF. The chain has TRBV30 and TRBJ1-6; D not resolved. V lost 2 bases to trimming and J lost 13 bases, with 15 bases between them. CDR1 and CDR2 from the germline V gene are GTSNPN and SVGIG (reference sequence). The CDR3 is made up of 13 amino acids. Variable domain in full (rest from reference TRBV30 and TRBJ1-6): SQTIHQWPATLVQPVGSPLSLECTVEGTSNPNLYWYRQAAGRGLQLLFYSVGIGQISSEVPQNLSASRPQDRQFILSSKKLLLSDSGFYLCAWSTDKLAPLHFGNGTRLTVT.

V is TRBV20-1 and J is TRBJ2-3; D may be TRBD1 or TRBD2 (5 bases each). With 4 bases removed from V and 2 bases from J, the gap between germline ends came to 22 bases. Germline CDR1 DFQATT, CDR2 SNEGSKA (reference sequence). The length of the CDR3 is 17 residues. This chain's CDR3 is CSAISGPPLANTDTQYF. DNA for the CDR3: TGCAGTGCTATCTCGGGACCCCCTCTAGCTAACACAGATACGCAGTATTTT.

The rearrangement uses TRBV3-1 and TRBJ1-1; perhaps TRBD1 as D (5 bases). Germline assignment: CDR1 LGHDT and CDR2 YNNKEL (reference sequence). This CDR3 has 15 amino acids. Trimming removed 0 bases at V and 1 base at J, with 9 bases between. Here the CDR3 DNA reads TGTGCCAGCAGCCAAGATCCAGGGAGGAACACTGAAGCTTTCTTT. Its translation is CASSQDPGRNTEAFF. Supplemented by reference TRBV3-1 and TRBJ1-1, the full variable domain reads DTAVSQTPKYLVTQMGNDKSIKCEQNLGHDTMYWYKQDSKKFLKIMFSYNNKELIINETVPNRFSPKSPDKAHLNLHINSLELGDSAVYFCASSQDPGRNTEAFFGQGTRLTVV.

Notes on this clonotype: An end of the junction differs from the germline gene, which may be a read error. This chain uses TRBV11-2 with TRBJ1-5; no firm D call. This CDR3 has 15 residues. CDR1 SGHAT and CDR2 FQNNGV come from the germline V gene. The chain's CDR3 is CASSLTGTPNQSQHF. The CDR3, as DNA: TGTGCCAGCAGCTTAACGGGAACCCCCAATCAGTCCCAGCATTTT.

This clonotype was picked up a small number of times. The genes are TRBV12-3 or TRBV12-4 and TRBJ2-3, with D hard to call. The length of the CDR3 is 11 residues. Trimming shortened V by 6 bases and J by 4 bases, and 5 bases separated the two germline ends. The CDR3 bases are TGTGCCAGCAGCAAGGCAGATACGCAGTATTTT. The encoded protein is CASSKADTQYF.

The rearrangement joins TRBV12-3 or TRBV12-4 to TRBJ2-7; TRBD1 might be the D (5 bases). The CDR3 totals 15 residues. Trimming took 5 bases from V and 4 from J, leaving 18 bases between them. The CDR3 here is CASSPVQGLLYEQYF. CDR3 nucleotide sequence: TGTGCCAGCAGTCCGGTTCAGGGTTTATTATACGAGCAGTACTTC.

This clonotype was found a few times. CDR3 protein: CASRPPLAGRVGELFF. DNA for the CDR3: TGTGCCAGCAGACCACCCCTAGCGGGAAGAGTCGGGGAGCTGTTTTTT. V is TRBV6-2 or TRBV6-3 and J is TRBJ2-2; the match to TRBD2 covers 9 bases. V lost 6 bases, J lost 7 bases, and 12 bases stayed unmatched. This CDR3 is 16 amino acids long. CDR1 is MNHEY, CDR2 SVGEGT, per germline.

The chain employs TRBV5-1 and TRBJ1-1, with D uncertain. V lost 5 bases, J lost 1 base, and 15 bases lay in between. The CDR3 contains 15 residues. Germline CDR1 and CDR2: SGHRS and YFSETQ. CDR3 amino acids: CASSLGRTENTEAFF. The CDR3 DNA reads TGCGCCAGCAGTTTAGGGAGGACGGAGAACACTGAAGCTTTCTTT.

The chain combines TRBV12-3 or TRBV12-4 with TRBJ2-1; 8 bases line up with TRBD2. The CDR3 is 16 residues long. The trim removed 5 bases at V and 1 base at J, leaving 7 bases unmatched. The DNA of the CDR3 is TGTGCCAGCAGTGTCTCTCGGGGGGGGTCCTACAATGAGCAGTTCTTC. Translation gives CASSVSRGGSYNEQFF.

This clonotype was picked up a small number of times. The chain carries TRBV7-2 and TRBJ2-2; D not resolved. This CDR3 spans 13 amino acids. CDR1 is SGHTA, CDR2 FQGNSA, per germline. V lost 6 bases, J lost 6 bases, and 11 bases lay in between. The CDR3 region is CASSYQVPGELFF. The CDR3, as DNA: TGTGCCAGCAGTTATCAGGTTCCCGGGGAGCTGTTTTTT.

This clonotype was seen a handful of times. The chain is built from TRBV7-2 and TRBJ2-1; 9 bases are shared with TRBD2. The CDR3 has 15 amino acids. In germline, CDR1 is SGHTA, CDR2 FQGNSA. The J segment lost 8 bases and the V segment lost 5 bases, leaving 10 bases of the junction unmatched. Written as DNA, the CDR3 is TGTGCCAGCAGCAAACTAGCGGGTTTTGTTGATGAGCAGTTCTTC. Protein: CASSKLAGFVDEQFF.

This clonotype was seen repeatedly, ten times or more. V usage is TRBV7-6 and J usage is TRBJ2-3; TRBD2 aligns across 7 bases. The trim removed 0 bases at V and 3 bases at J, leaving 6 bases unmatched. CDR3 length: 16 amino acids. From germline, CDR1 is SGHVS and CDR2 FNYEAQ. In DNA, the CDR3 is TGTGCCAGCAGCTTAGCGGGCGGGAGTGGGACAGATACGCAGTATTTT. This codes for CASSLAGGSGTDTQYF.

The gene calls are TRBV20-1 and TRBJ2-7; no reliable D call. This CDR3 region has 10 residues. Germline CDR1 and CDR2: DFQATT and SNEGSKA (reference sequence). V lost 0 bases and J 8 bases, leaving 5 bases between the germline ends. CDR3 loop: CSARDEQQYF. The CDR3 DNA reads TGCAGTGCTAGAGATGAACAGCAGTACTTC.

This clonotype occurred a few times. This chain joins TRBV7-9 and TRBJ2-7; D is uncertain. CDR1 is SEHNR and CDR2 is FQNEAQ in the germline V gene (reference sequence). Trimming cost V 5 bases and J 5 bases, with 13 bases left between them. This CDR3 has 13 amino acids. The CDR3 is CASSPSLGNEQYF. The CDR3 coding sequence is TGTGCCAGCAGCCCGTCCCTGGGAAACGAGCAGTACTTC.

In its sample, this clonotype was seen a few times. The chain employs TRBV24-1 and TRBJ2-2; perhaps TRBD2 as D (6 bases). The CDR3 runs 18 residues. Trimming took 0 bases from V and 3 from J, leaving 16 bases between them. CDR1 and CDR2 (germline): KGHDR, SFDVKD. DNA for the CDR3: TGTGCCACCAGTGATTTGAGCCTGGAGGGCCCCTACACCGGGGAGCTGTTTTTT. It codes for CATSDLSLEGPYTGELFF.

This clonotype was seen a few times. The chain recombines TRBV9 with TRBJ2-1; 10 bases match TRBD2. V lost 2 bases to trimming and J lost 6 bases; unmatched junction nucleotides: 5. The CDR3 runs to 15 residues. Germline-derived CDR1 and CDR2 are SGDLS and YYNGEE. In nucleotides, the CDR3 is TGTGCCAGCAGCGTCGGACTAGCGGTCGCCAATGAGCAGTTCTTC. Its protein product is CASSVGLAVANEQFF.

The J gene is TRBJ2-7, the V gene TRBV20-1; D is possibly TRBD1 (5 bases). Germline CDR1 and CDR2: DFQATT and SNEGSKA (reference sequence). CDR3 size: 12 residues. Trimming took 2 bases from V and 5 from J, leaving 10 bases between them. The CDR3 loop is CSARPQGDEQYF. The DNA of the CDR3 is TGCAGTGCTAGACCCCAGGGCGACGAGCAGTACTTC.

This clonotype showed up just a few times. The chain uses TRBV12-3 or TRBV12-4 and TRBJ2-5, with D perhaps matching TRBD1 (5 bases). The V end was cut by 2 bases, the J end by 5 bases, with 9 bases between. The CDR3 covers 13 residues. CDR3 coding DNA: TGTGCCAGCAGTTTATCAGGGTTCGAGACCCAGTACTTC. The encoded protein is CASSLSGFETQYF.

This clonotype was observed a single time. The gene calls are TRBV20-1 and TRBJ2-2, with D maybe TRBD1 (6 bases). The germline V gene encodes CDR1 DFQATT and CDR2 SNEGSKA (reference sequence). V was clipped by 3 bases and J by 0 bases, with 8 bases between them. CDR3 length: 14 amino acids. CDR3 residues: CSARDSSNTGELFF. The CDR3, as DNA: TGCAGTGCTAGGGACAGCTCGAACACCGGGGAGCTGTTTTTT.